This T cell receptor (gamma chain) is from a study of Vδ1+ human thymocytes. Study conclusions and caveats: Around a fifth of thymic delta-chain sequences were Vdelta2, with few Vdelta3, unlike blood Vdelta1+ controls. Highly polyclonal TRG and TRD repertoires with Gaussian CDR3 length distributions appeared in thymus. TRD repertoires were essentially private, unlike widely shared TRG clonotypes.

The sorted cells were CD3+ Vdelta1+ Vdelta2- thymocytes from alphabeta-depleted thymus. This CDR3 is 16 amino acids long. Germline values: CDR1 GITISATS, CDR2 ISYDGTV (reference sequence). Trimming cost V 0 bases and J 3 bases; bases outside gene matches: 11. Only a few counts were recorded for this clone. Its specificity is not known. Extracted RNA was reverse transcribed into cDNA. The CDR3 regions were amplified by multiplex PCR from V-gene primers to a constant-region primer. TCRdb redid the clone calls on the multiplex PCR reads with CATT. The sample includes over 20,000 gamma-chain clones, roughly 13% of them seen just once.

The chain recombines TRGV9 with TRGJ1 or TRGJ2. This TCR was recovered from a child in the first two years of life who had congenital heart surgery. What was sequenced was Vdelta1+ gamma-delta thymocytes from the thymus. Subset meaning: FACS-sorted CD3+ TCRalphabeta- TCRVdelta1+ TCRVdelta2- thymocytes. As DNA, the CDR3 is TGTGCCTTGTGGGAGGTGCAATCGTTGGCTTATTATAAGAAACTCTTT. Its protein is CALWEVQSLAYYKKLF.